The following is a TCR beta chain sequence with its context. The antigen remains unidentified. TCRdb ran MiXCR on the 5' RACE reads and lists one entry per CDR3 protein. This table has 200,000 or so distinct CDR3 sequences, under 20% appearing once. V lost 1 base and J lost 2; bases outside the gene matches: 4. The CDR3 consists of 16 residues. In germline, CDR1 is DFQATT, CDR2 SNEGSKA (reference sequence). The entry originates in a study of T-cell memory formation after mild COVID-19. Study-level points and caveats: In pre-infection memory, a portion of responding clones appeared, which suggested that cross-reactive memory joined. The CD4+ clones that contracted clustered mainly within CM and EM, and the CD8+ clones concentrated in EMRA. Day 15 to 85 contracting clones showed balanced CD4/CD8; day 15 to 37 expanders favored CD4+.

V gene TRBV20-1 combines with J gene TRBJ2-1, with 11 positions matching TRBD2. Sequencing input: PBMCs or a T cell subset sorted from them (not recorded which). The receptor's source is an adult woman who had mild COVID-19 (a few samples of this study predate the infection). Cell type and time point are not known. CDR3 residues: CSARAVSGGAYNEQFF. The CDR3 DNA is TGCAGTGCTAGAGCGGTTAGCGGGGGGGCCTACAATGAGCAGTTCTTC.